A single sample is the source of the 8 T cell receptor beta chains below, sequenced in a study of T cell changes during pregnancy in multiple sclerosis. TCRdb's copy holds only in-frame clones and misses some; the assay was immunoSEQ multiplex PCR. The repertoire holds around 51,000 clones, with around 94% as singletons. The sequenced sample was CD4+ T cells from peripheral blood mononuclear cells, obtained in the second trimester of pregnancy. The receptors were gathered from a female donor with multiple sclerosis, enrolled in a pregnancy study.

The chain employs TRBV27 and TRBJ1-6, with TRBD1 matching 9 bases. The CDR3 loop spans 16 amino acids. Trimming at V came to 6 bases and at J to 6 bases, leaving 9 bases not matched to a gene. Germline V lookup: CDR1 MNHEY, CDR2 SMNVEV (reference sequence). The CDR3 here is CASRPQQGARNSPLHF. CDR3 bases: TGTGCCAGCAGACCTCAACAGGGGGCGCGTAATTCACCCCTCCACTTT.

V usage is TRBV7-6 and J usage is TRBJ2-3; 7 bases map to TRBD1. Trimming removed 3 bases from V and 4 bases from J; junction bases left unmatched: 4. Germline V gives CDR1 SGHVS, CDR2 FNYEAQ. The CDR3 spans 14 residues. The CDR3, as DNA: TGTGCCAGCAGCTTTCTGACAGGGTCAGATACGCAGTATTTT. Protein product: CASSFLTGSDTQYF.

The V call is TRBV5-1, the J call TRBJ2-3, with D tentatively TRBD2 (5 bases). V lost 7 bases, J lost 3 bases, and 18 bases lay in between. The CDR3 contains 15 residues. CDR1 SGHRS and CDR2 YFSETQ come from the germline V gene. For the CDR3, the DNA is TGCGCCAGCGCACTAGGGAGCCTCGAGACAGATACGCAGTATTTT. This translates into CASALGSLETDTQYF.

The CDR3 is CASSLPRPGTSLEDSPLHF. CDR3 nucleotides: TGTGCCAGCAGCTTACCCCGGCCGGGGACATCCCTTGAAGATTCACCCCTCCACTTT. The V call is TRBV7-2, the J call TRBJ1-6, with D maybe TRBD1 (6 bases). The CDR3 consists of 19 residues. Trimming took 2 bases from V and 8 from J, leaving 25 bases between them. CDR1 and CDR2 from the germline V gene are SGHTA and FQGNSA.

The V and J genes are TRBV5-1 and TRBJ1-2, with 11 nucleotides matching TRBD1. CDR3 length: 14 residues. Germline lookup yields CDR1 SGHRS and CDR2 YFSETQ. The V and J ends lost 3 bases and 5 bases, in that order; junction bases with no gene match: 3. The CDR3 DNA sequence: TGCGCCAGCAGCTCCGGGACAGGGGGGTATGGCTACACCTTC. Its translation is CASSSGTGGYGYTF.

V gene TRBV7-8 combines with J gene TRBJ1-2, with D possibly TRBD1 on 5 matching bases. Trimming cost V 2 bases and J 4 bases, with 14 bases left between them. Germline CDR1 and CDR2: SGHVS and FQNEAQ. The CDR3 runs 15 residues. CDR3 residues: CASSLMQGRVYGYTF. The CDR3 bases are TGTGCCAGCAGCTTAATGCAGGGTCGGGTCTATGGCTACACCTTC.

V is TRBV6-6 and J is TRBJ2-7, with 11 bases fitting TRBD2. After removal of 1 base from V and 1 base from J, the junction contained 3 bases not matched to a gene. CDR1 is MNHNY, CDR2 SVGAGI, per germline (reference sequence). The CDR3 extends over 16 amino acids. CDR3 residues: CASSYFTSGGSYEQYF. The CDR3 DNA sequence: TGTGCCAGCAGTTACTTTACTAGCGGGGGTTCCTACGAGCAGTACTTC.

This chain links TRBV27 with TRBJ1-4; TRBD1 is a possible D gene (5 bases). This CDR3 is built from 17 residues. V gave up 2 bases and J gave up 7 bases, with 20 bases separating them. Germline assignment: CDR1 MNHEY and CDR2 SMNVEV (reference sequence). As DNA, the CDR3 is TGTGCCAGCAGTTTAAACCCCACCGGGGGGGTGGGTGAAAAACTGTTTTTT. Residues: CASSLNPTGGVGEKLFF.